These T cell receptor beta chains were read from a single sample in a study of cytomegalovirus exposure and HLA in healthy donors. Some clones are missing from TCRdb's copy, which holds only in-frame ones; the method was immunoSEQ multiplex PCR. In the table there are 130,000 to 150,000 clones, around 78% of which are singletons. Source material: PBMCs. These receptors all come from a woman aged 18-35 years in good health and CMV-seropositive. The CDR3 runs from the conserved cysteine through the conserved F or W. Each record gives: clone size, D gene, J gene, V gene, CDR3 protein, CDR3 DNA. A D gene is named only where the DNA matches it firmly. Where a row states a size, it is once, few, many or the class of an expanded clone; other rows omit it.

clone size: -; D gene: -; J gene: TRBJ1-2; V gene: TRBV10-3; CDR3 protein: CAISENGGSGGYTF; CDR3 DNA: TGTGCCATCAGTGAGAACGGGGGATCAGGCGGCTACACCTTC
clone size: -; D gene: -; J gene: TRBJ2-7; V gene: TRBV6-5; CDR3 protein: CASSTTGGTTYEQYF; CDR3 DNA: TGTGCCAGCAGTACTACAGGGGGGACTACCTACGAGCAGTACTTC
clone size: -; D gene: -; J gene: TRBJ1-5; V gene: TRBV6-4; CDR3 protein: CASSLNRDQPQHF; CDR3 DNA: TGTGCCAGCAGTTTGAACAGGGATCAGCCCCAGCATTTT
clone size: few; D gene: TRBD1; J gene: TRBJ2-7; V gene: TRBV19; CDR3 protein: CASSQPGQSSYEQYF; CDR3 DNA: TGTGCCAGTAGTCAACCGGGACAGAGCTCCTACGAGCAGTACTTC
clone size: few; D gene: TRBD1; J gene: TRBJ2-2; V gene: TRBV19; CDR3 protein: CASRRTGASVGNTGELFF; CDR3 DNA: TGTGCCAGTAGGCGGACAGGGGCGAGTGTGGGGAACACCGGGGAGCTGTTTTTT
clone size: -; D gene: TRBD1; J gene: TRBJ2-7; V gene: TRBV25-1; CDR3 protein: CASSEAGTGVYEQYF; CDR3 DNA: TGTGCCAGCAGTGAAGCCGGGACAGGAGTCTACGAGCAGTACTTC
clone size: -; D gene: -; J gene: TRBJ1-6; V gene: TRBV15; CDR3 protein: CATSRATGTYNSPLHF; CDR3 DNA: TGTGCCACCAGCAGAGCAACGGGGACCTATAATTCACCCCTCCACTTT
clone size: few; D gene: TRBD2; J gene: TRBJ2-7; V gene: TRBV11-2; CDR3 protein: CASSLVSGGAEEQYF; CDR3 DNA: TGTGCCAGCAGCTTAGTGAGCGGGGGGGCCGAAGAGCAGTACTTC
clone size: -; D gene: -; J gene: TRBJ2-1; V gene: TRBV5-6; CDR3 protein: CASSLVGYRASYNEQFF; CDR3 DNA: TGTGCCAGCAGCTTGGTAGGTTACAGGGCCTCCTACAATGAGCAGTTCTTC
clone size: -; D gene: -; J gene: TRBJ2-3; V gene: TRBV6-1; CDR3 protein: CASGREGGAADTQYF; CDR3 DNA: TGTGCCAGCGGGAGGGAGGGGGGGGCCGCTGATACGCAGTATTTT
clone size: -; D gene: -; J gene: TRBJ1-1; V gene: TRBV5-8; CDR3 protein: CASSLGTEAFF; CDR3 DNA: TGTGCCAGCAGCCTAGGCACTGAAGCTTTCTTT
clone size: -; D gene: TRBD2; J gene: TRBJ2-5; V gene: TRBV5-4; CDR3 protein: CASSLGVSGGEETQYF; CDR3 DNA: TGTGCCAGCAGCTTGGGAGTGAGCGGGGGTGAAGAGACCCAGTACTTC
clone size: -; D gene: -; J gene: TRBJ2-7; V gene: TRBV6-1; CDR3 protein: CASSAGTQSSYEQYF; CDR3 DNA: TGTGCCAGCAGTGCAGGTACACAGAGCTCCTACGAGCAGTACTTC
clone size: few; D gene: TRBD2; J gene: TRBJ2-1; V gene: TRBV5-1; CDR3 protein: CASSLERTSGGSSIYNEQFF; CDR3 DNA: TGCGCCAGCAGCTTGGAGCGGACTAGCGGGGGCTCGTCAATATACAATGAGCAGTTCTTC
clone size: -; D gene: TRBD1; J gene: TRBJ2-1; V gene: TRBV6-6; CDR3 protein: CASSDRAAYNEQFF; CDR3 DNA: TGTGCCAGCAGTGACAGGGCAGCCTACAATGAGCAGTTCTTC
clone size: -; D gene: TRBD2; J gene: TRBJ2-1; V gene: TRBV7-8; CDR3 protein: CASSWVRSAGAYNEQFF; CDR3 DNA: TGTGCCAGCAGCTGGGTACGGTCGGCGGGGGCCTACAATGAGCAGTTCTTC
clone size: -; D gene: TRBD1; J gene: TRBJ1-6; V gene: TRBV6-1; CDR3 protein: CASSEAVQGAGALHF; CDR3 DNA: TGTGCCAGCAGTGAAGCGGTACAGGGGGCGGGGGCCCTCCACTTT
clone size: few; D gene: TRBD1; J gene: TRBJ2-7; V gene: TRBV6-1; CDR3 protein: CASTSLGQAGQYF; CDR3 DNA: TGTGCCAGCACCTCACTTGGACAGGCGGGGCAGTACTTC
clone size: -; D gene: TRBD1; J gene: TRBJ2-5; V gene: TRBV11-2; CDR3 protein: CASSLVGGLAGTQYF; CDR3 DNA: TGTGCCAGCAGCTTAGTAGGGGGCCTGGCCGGGACCCAGTACTTC
clone size: -; D gene: TRBD2; J gene: TRBJ2-1; V gene: TRBV4-3; CDR3 protein: CASSRAGSGGREQFF; CDR3 DNA: TGCGCCAGCAGCCGCGCCGGTAGCGGGGGCCGGGAGCAGTTCTTC
clone size: -; D gene: -; J gene: TRBJ1-4; V gene: TRBV7-6; CDR3 protein: CASSLGRPLAGEKLFF; CDR3 DNA: TGTGCCAGCAGCTTAGGACGGCCACTGGCGGGCGAAAAACTGTTTTTT
clone size: -; D gene: -; J gene: TRBJ1-2; V gene: TRBV9; CDR3 protein: CASSPRRDSKGYTF; CDR3 DNA: TGTGCCAGCAGCCCGCGCAGGGATTCAAAAGGCTACACCTTC
clone size: -; D gene: -; J gene: TRBJ2-5; V gene: TRBV7-2; CDR3 protein: CASSYNAGQETQYF; CDR3 DNA: TGTGCCAGCAGCTATAACGCAGGACAAGAGACCCAGTACTTC